A selection of T cell receptor beta chains follows, all from one sample in a study of blood T cell repertoires in COVID-19. This table comes from immunoSEQ multiplex PCR, and its TCRdb copy is limited to in-frame clones, with some not included. Of roughly 100,000 clones listed, more than 80% were seen once; the top ten hold about 32%. Sequencing used peripheral blood. All receptors derive from an elderly woman with acute or convalescent COVID-19. Each CDR3 is given with its conserved first and last residue. The order of the fields is J gene, D gene, clone size, V gene, CDR3 protein, CDR3 DNA. A D gene is named only where the DNA matches it firmly. Clone size is not always given. Where it is, it says once, few, many or a class for expanded clones.

>TRBJ2-7|NA|NA|TRBV12-5
CASGTVGARPYEQYF
TGTGCTAGTGGTACCGTGGGGGCGAGGCCCTACGAGCAGTACTTC
>TRBJ1-2|TRBD1|NA|TRBV4-1
CASSQDTGGNYGYTF
TGCGCCAGCAGCCAAGATACAGGGGGTAACTATGGCTACACCTTC
>TRBJ2-2|TRBD1|NA|TRBV5-4
CASSPGTASQGDTGELFF
TGTGCCAGCAGCCCCGGGACAGCCTCCCAAGGGGACACCGGGGAGCTGTTTTTT
>TRBJ2-2|TRBD2|once|TRBV6-5
CASSLGGANTGELFF
TGTGCCAGCAGTCTGGGAGGGGCGAACACCGGGGAGCTGTTTTTT
>TRBJ2-1|TRBD1|NA|TRBV29-1
CSLNYGQGANEQFF
TGCAGCCTGAACTACGGACAGGGGGCGAATGAGCAGTTCTTC
>TRBJ1-6|TRBD1|NA|TRBV5-1
CASSQDGTGGPGGGNSPLHF
TGCGCCAGCAGCCAGGACGGGACAGGGGGCCCCGGGGGAGGTAATTCACCCCTCCACTTT
>TRBJ2-3|TRBD2|NA|TRBV4-3
CASSHLAGETDTQYF
TGCGCCAGCAGCCACTTAGCGGGGGAAACAGATACGCAGTATTTT
>TRBJ2-7|NA|few|TRBV2
CASSERGFGQSHATPRRSYEQYF
TGTGCCAGCAGTGAAAGGGGATTTGGGCAGTCACACGCTACCCCCCGGCGCTCCTACGAGCAGTACTTC
>TRBJ2-3|NA|NA|TRBV14
CASSQGLRLEDTQYF
TGTGCCAGCAGCCAAGGCCTCCGATTAGAAGATACGCAGTATTTT
>TRBJ2-7|TRBD2|NA|TRBV27
CASRPRGLAGGTYEQYF
TGTGCCAGCAGACCAAGGGGACTAGCGGGCGGTACCTACGAGCAGTACTTC
>TRBJ2-5|NA|NA|TRBV18
CASSPPMRPLEETQYF
TGTGCCAGCTCACCACCGATGCGTCCCCTGGAAGAGACCCAGTACTTC
>TRBJ1-2|NA|NA|TRBV28
CASRPGGNYGYTF
TGTGCCAGCCGACCAGGCGGGAACTATGGCTACACCTTC
>TRBJ2-7|TRBD1|once|TRBV23-1
CASSQSRDRTHYEQYF
TGCGCCAGCAGTCAATCTAGGGACAGGACCCACTACGAGCAGTACTTC
>TRBJ2-3|NA|NA|TRBV4-2
CASSRGGQTNTDTQYF
TGTGCCAGCAGCCGAGGTGGACAGACCAACACAGATACGCAGTATTTT
>TRBJ1-2|TRBD1|NA|TRBV6-5
CASSGQGYGYTF
TGTGCCAGCTCCGGACAGGGCTATGGCTACACCTTC
>TRBJ1-1|NA|NA|TRBV7-8
CASSLVRVPNTEAFF
TGTGCCAGCAGCTTAGTCAGGGTTCCGAACACTGAAGCTTTCTTT
>TRBJ2-7|TRBD1|NA|TRBV28
CASRGHWGQDRGSPTRTYEQYF
TGTGCCAGCAGGGGTCACTGGGGCCAAGACAGGGGGTCCCCAACTCGTACCTACGAGCAGTACTTC
>TRBJ1-1|NA|once|TRBV5-4
CASSRGWEGLGTEAFF
TGTGCCAGCAGCCGGGGGTGGGAAGGGTTAGGCACTGAAGCTTTCTTT
>TRBJ2-3|NA|NA|TRBV7-9
CASSRGQGTDTQYF
TGTGCCAGCAGCAGAGGCCAGGGTACAGATACGCAGTATTTT
>TRBJ1-1|NA|NA|TRBV27
CASSLVGGNTEAFF
TGTGCCAGCAGTTTAGTAGGGGGGAACACTGAAGCTTTCTTT
>TRBJ2-3|NA|NA|TRBV14
CASRGSGQGRDTQYF
TGTGCCAGCAGGGGATCGGGGCAGGGGCGAGATACGCAGTATTTT
>TRBJ1-5|TRBD1|NA|TRBV19
CASTGDRGPNSNQPQHF
TGTGCCAGTACCGGGGACAGGGGTCCCAATAGCAATCAGCCCCAGCATTTT
>TRBJ2-1|TRBD2|NA|TRBV6-5
CASGLAGINEQFF
TGTGCCAGCGGACTAGCGGGGATTAATGAGCAGTTCTTC
>TRBJ2-1|NA|NA|TRBV2
CASSRVPYNEQFF
TGTGCCAGCAGCCGGGTTCCCTACAATGAGCAGTTCTTC
>TRBJ2-1|NA|NA|TRBV29-1
CSVEDRVNEQFF
TGCAGCGTTGAAGACAGGGTAAATGAGCAGTTCTTC
>TRBJ1-2|NA|NA|TRBV6-5
CASSYATGGGYTF
TGTGCCAGCAGTTACGCAACGGGGGGGGGCTACACCTTC
>TRBJ2-3|TRBD2|once|TRBV19
CASSINSREGDTQYF
TGTGCCAGTAGTATAAATTCGCGGGAGGGGGATACGCAGTATTTT
>TRBJ1-4|TRBD1|NA|TRBV19
CASSSGQRDNEKLFF
TGTGCCAGTAGTTCGGGACAGAGGGATAATGAAAAACTGTTTTTT
>TRBJ1-6|TRBD1|NA|TRBV27
CASSFSAGGSSPLHF
TGTGCCAGCAGTTTTTCGGCAGGGGGGAGTTCACCCCTCCACTTT
>TRBJ2-3|NA|NA|TRBV9
CASSVGPTGTDTQYF
TGTGCCAGCAGCGTAGGCCCGACAGGCACAGATACGCAGTATTTT
>TRBJ2-7|TRBD1|NA|TRBV6-2/TRBV6-3
CASSRRDRVDEQYF
TGTGCCAGCAGTCGCCGGGACAGGGTCGACGAGCAGTACTTC
>TRBJ2-4|NA|NA|TRBV9
CASSVDGGENIQYF
TGTGCCAGCAGCGTAGACGGAGGGGAAAACATTCAGTACTTC
>TRBJ2-4|NA|NA|TRBV20-1
CSAPFRDIQYF
TGCAGTGCCCCATTCCGGGACATTCAGTACTTC
>TRBJ1-1|NA|NA|TRBV18
CASSPLQGLNTEAFF
TGTGCCAGCTCACCCTTACAGGGATTGAACACTGAAGCTTTCTTT
>TRBJ2-7|TRBD1|NA|TRBV28
CASSSGGGGYEQYF
TGTGCCAGCAGTTCAGGGGGTGGGGGCTACGAGCAGTACTTC
>TRBJ2-7|NA|NA|TRBV18
CASSQGHSYEQYF
TGTGCCAGCTCACAGGGACACTCCTACGAGCAGTACTTC
>TRBJ2-7|NA|NA|TRBV6-5
CASRWTQGGSYEQYF
TGTGCCAGCAGATGGACACAGGGTGGCTCCTACGAGCAGTACTTC
>TRBJ1-4|TRBD1|NA|TRBV5-1
CASSFGTGDNEKLFF
TGCGCCAGCAGCTTTGGGACAGGGGATAATGAAAAACTGTTTTTT
>TRBJ1-4|TRBD1|NA|TRBV7-2
CASRQGGPPNEKLFF
TGTGCCAGCAGACAAGGGGGCCCGCCTAATGAAAAACTGTTTTTT
>TRBJ2-7|TRBD1|NA|TRBV6-6
CASSKDRVSYEQYF
TGTGCCAGCAGTAAAGACAGGGTTTCTTACGAGCAGTACTTC
>TRBJ2-5|NA|NA|TRBV4-3
CASSQEGLALETQYF
TGCGCCAGCAGCCAAGAGGGTCTAGCTTTAGAGACCCAGTACTTC
>TRBJ1-2|NA|once|TRBV5-6
CASSLVGGQLQNYGYTF
TGTGCCAGCAGCTTGGTTGGTGGGCAGCTTCAAAACTATGGCTACACCTTC
>TRBJ1-2|TRBD1|NA|TRBV2
CASSDSGQGSRGYTF
TGTGCCAGCAGTGATTCAGGACAGGGTAGCCGGGGCTACACCTTC
>TRBJ2-3|NA|few|TRBV5-5
CASSSWGPTDTQYF
TGTGCCAGCAGCTCCTGGGGCCCCACAGATACGCAGTATTTT
>TRBJ2-2|TRBD1|once|TRBV19
CASQSGTGRTGELFF
TGTGCCAGCCAAAGCGGGACAGGGCGGACCGGGGAGCTGTTTTTT
>TRBJ1-5|NA|once|TRBV6-1
CASSDKGGPNQPQHF
TGTGCCAGCAGTGATAAGGGAGGCCCCAATCAGCCCCAGCATTTT
>TRBJ1-3|NA|NA|TRBV6-6
CASSYEGGFSGNTIYF
TGTGCCAGCAGTTACGAGGGGGGGTTTTCTGGAAACACCATATATTTT
>TRBJ1-6|NA|NA|TRBV19
CASSSRVFYNSPLHF
TGTGCCAGTAGTAGCAGGGTGTTCTATAATTCACCCCTCCACTTT